This entry lists 30 T cell receptor beta chains sequenced from one sample in a study of T cells in Graves' hyperthyroidism and ophthalmopathy. Amplification yielded TCR beta CDR3 regions, with RNA transcripts as the source. The TCR CDR3 was amplified in a first-round RT-PCR using the HTBI primer set. TCRdb analysed the multiplex PCR reads with MiXCR anew, one entry per CDR3 protein. The sample shows about 290,000 distinct CDR3 sequences, around 15% of them seen only once. The sample consisted of blood. These receptor sequences come from a woman aged 35 to 49 with Graves' hyperthyroidism.

This clonotype was observed a few times. J is TRBJ1-4 and V is TRBV5-1; D gene unclear. The CDR3 is 15 amino acids. V lost 0 bases to trimming and J lost 3 bases, with 9 bases between them. Germline V lookup: CDR1 SGHRS, CDR2 YFSETQ. The CDR3 nucleotides are TGCGCCAGCAGCTTGGGAAGGTTTTCTAATGAAAAACTGTTTTTT. This encodes CASSLGRFSNEKLFF.

This clonotype was detected many times. As DNA, the CDR3 is TGTGCCAGCAGCGAAAACCCAGGCGGCAACAATGAGCAGTTCTTC. Translated, it gives CASSENPGGNNEQFF. This chain links TRBV7-9 with TRBJ2-1; D gene ambiguous. The CDR3 is 15 residues long. V gave up 5 bases and J gave up 5 bases, with 16 bases separating them. Germline CDR1 reads SEHNR; CDR2 reads FQNEAQ (reference sequence).

This clonotype was found many times. The V and J genes are TRBV11-2 and TRBJ1-1; D is possibly TRBD1 (6 bases). The germline gives CDR1 SGHAT, CDR2 FQNNGV. The germline V and J ends were trimmed by 5 bases and 7 bases, with 11 bases remaining between them. The CDR3 loop spans 12 amino acids. The CDR3 DNA sequence: TGTGCCAGCAGCCTACAGGGTGATGAAGCTTTCTTT. Translation: CASSLQGDEAFF.

The chain joins TRBV6-1 to TRBJ2-1, with 10 bases matching TRBD2. The V segment lost 6 bases and the J segment 7 bases; nucleotides outside the gene matches: 6. This CDR3 has 14 residues. Germline CDR1 is MNHNS and CDR2 is SASEGT. The CDR3 here is CASRLAGVENEQFF. CDR3 DNA: TGTGCCAGCAGGCTAGCGGGAGTAGAAAATGAGCAGTTCTTC.

This clonotype was seen a handful of times. CDR3 loop: CASSLVHSSGVGYTF. For the CDR3, the DNA is TGTGCCAGCAGCTTAGTTCACAGCTCCGGAGTGGGCTACACCTTC. The chain recombines TRBV7-9 with TRBJ1-2; no clear D gene. Germline V gene sequence: CDR1 SEHNR, CDR2 FQNEAQ (reference sequence). This CDR3 is built from 15 residues. Trimming left V 1 base short and J 8 bases short, with 17 bases between.

This clonotype showed up many times. V is TRBV5-5 and J is TRBJ1-6, with 7 bases matching TRBD1. V lost 0 bases and J lost 0; bases outside the gene matches: 9. The germline CDR1 and CDR2 sequences are SGHKS and YYEKEE (reference sequence). The CDR3 has 19 amino acids. CDR3 protein: CASSLGGRGTSSYNSPLHF. CDR3 sequence (DNA): TGTGCCAGCAGCTTGGGGGGCAGGGGGACTAGCTCCTATAATTCACCCCTCCACTTT.

This chain connects TRBV5-1 to TRBJ2-7; 7 nucleotides align to TRBD1. This CDR3 is built from 14 residues. CDR1 is SGHRS, CDR2 YFSETQ, per germline. Trimming took 1 base from V and 3 from J; bases not matched to a gene: 4. The CDR3 region has the DNA TGCGCCAGCAGCTTGTCCAGGGGGTACTACGAGCAGTACTTC. Translating gives CASSLSRGYYEQYF.

In the case of this clonotype: Being one base from a much bigger clone, this may be a read error. The chain joins TRBV11-2 to TRBJ2-1; possibly TRBD2 for D (6 bases). Deletions cut 6 bases from V and 7 bases from J, with 28 bases between. Germline V gives CDR1 SGHAT, CDR2 FQNNGV. The CDR3 is made up of 18 amino acids. In DNA form, the CDR3 reads TGTGCCAGCAGGCACTCTCTTAGGGTGGAGGGGAGGAGGAATGAGCAGTTCTTC. Translation gives CASRHSLRVEGRRNEQFF.

The sample holds a few counts of this clonotype. This chain connects TRBV5-1 to TRBJ2-2, with TRBD2 matching 9 bases. The CDR3 runs 15 residues. Per the germline V gene, CDR1 is SGHRS and CDR2 is YFSETQ. The ends lost 2 bases at V and 7 bases at J; junction bases unmatched: 6. CDR3 DNA: TGCGCCAGCAGCTTCGTAGCGGGAGCGGACGGGGAGCTGTTTTTT. This sequence encodes CASSFVAGADGELFF. The complete variable domain, with remaining parts taken from reference TRBV5-1 and TRBJ2-2, reads KAGVTQTPRYLIKTRGQQVTLSCSPISGHRSVSWYQQTPGQGLQFLFEYFSETQRNKGNFPGRFSGRQFSNSRSEMNVSTLELGDSALYLCASSFVAGADGELFFGEGSRLTVL.

The chain recombines TRBV12-3 or TRBV12-4 with TRBJ2-1, with TRBD1 identical over 8 bases. The J segment lost 0 bases and the V segment lost 6 bases, leaving 7 bases of the junction unmatched. This CDR3 region has 16 residues. CDR3 amino acids: CASRTGDLSSYNEQFF. CDR3 DNA sequence: TGTGCCAGCAGGACAGGGGACTTGAGCTCCTACAATGAGCAGTTCTTC.

This clonotype was counted ten times or more. The rearrangement links TRBV24-1 to TRBJ2-2; TRBD2 is a possible D gene (6 bases). CDR3 length equals 16 residues. The germline CDR1 and CDR2 sequences are KGHDR and SFDVKD. Trimming took 3 bases from V and 0 from J, leaving 10 bases between them. The CDR3 DNA is TGTGCCACCAGTGATGCTAGCGAAGCGAACACCGGGGAGCTGTTTTTT. Translation gives CATSDASEANTGELFF.

This clonotype has a count of ten or more. The rearrangement joins TRBV25-1 to TRBJ2-3; 8 bases line up with TRBD1. V gave up 4 bases and J gave up 3 bases; unmatched junction bases: 6. Per the germline V gene, CDR1 is MGHDK and CDR2 is SYGVNS. This CDR3 is built from 15 residues. Here the CDR3 reads CASSGGQDRTDTQYF. CDR3 DNA: TGTGCCAGCAGTGGGGGACAGGATCGGACAGATACGCAGTATTTT.

V gene TRBV7-6 combines with J gene TRBJ2-2; 13 nucleotides agree with TRBD2. The V segment lost 5 bases and the J segment 5 bases; nucleotides outside the gene matches: 5. The CDR3 runs to 16 residues. The germline V gene encodes CDR1 SGHVS and CDR2 FNYEAQ. CDR3 DNA: TGTGCCAGCAGCACACCGGGACTAGCGGGGACCGGGGAGCTGTTTTTT. Translated: CASSTPGLAGTGELFF.

The gene calls are TRBV6-1 and TRBJ2-3; D might be TRBD1 or TRBD2, each matching 5 bases. This CDR3 is 16 amino acids long. Trimming pared 4 bases from V and 6 bases from J, leaving 20 bases between. CDR1 is MNHNS and CDR2 is SASEGT in the germline V gene. The DNA for the CDR3 is TGTGCCAGCAGTGTCGTGGGGACCAGCGGAGCTGATACGCAGTATTTT. This gives the protein CASSVVGTSGADTQYF.

The V gene is TRBV19, the J gene TRBJ1-5, with D hard to call. The CDR3 consists of 13 residues. V was cut by 4 bases and J by 6 bases, with 10 bases left in between. The germline V gene has CDR1 LNHDA and CDR2 SQIVND (reference sequence). Here the CDR3 DNA reads TGTGCCAGTAGTAGTTACACCGGTCAGCCCCAGCATTTT. This codes for CASSSYTGQPQHF.

Turning to this clonotype: A much larger clone differs by one base, so this may be a read error. The J gene is TRBJ2-1, the V gene TRBV20-1; 12 nucleotides align to TRBD2. This CDR3 is 17 amino acids long. Germline loops: CDR1 DFQATT, CDR2 SNEGSKA (reference sequence). CDR3 protein: CSATPGLAGPSFNEQFF. The CDR3 coding sequence is TGCAGTGCCACACCGGGACTAGCGGGTCCCTCCTTCAATGAGCAGTTCTTC.

The sample holds many counts of this clonotype. The chain uses TRBV18 and TRBJ2-3; 14 nucleotides match TRBD2. V was pared by 3 bases and J by 5 bases, with 1 base of the junction left unmatched. This CDR3 comprises 15 residues. The germline gives CDR1 KGHSH, CDR2 LQKENI. For the CDR3, the DNA is TGTGCCAGCTCACCGGGACTAGCGGGAGTAGATACGCAGTATTTT. Translation gives CASSPGLAGVDTQYF.

This clonotype was seen only a few times. CDR3 region: CSVRSQTGVGAQYF. CDR3 nucleotide sequence: TGCAGCGTTCGATCGCAAACAGGGGTCGGGGCCCAGTACTTC. The V gene is TRBV29-1, the J gene TRBJ2-5, with 7 positions matching TRBD1. Germline CDR1 is SQVTM and CDR2 is ANQGSEA. V lost 5 bases and J lost 9; bases outside the gene matches: 15. The CDR3 consists of 14 residues. Supplemented by reference TRBV29-1 and TRBJ2-5, the full variable domain reads SAVISQKPSRDICQRGTSLTIQCQVDSQVTMMFWYRQQPGQSLTLIATANQGSEATYESGFVIDKFPISRPNLTFSTLTVSNMSPEDSSIYLCSVRSQTGVGAQYFGPGTRLLVL.

This clonotype appeared many times. The V gene is TRBV6-1, the J gene TRBJ2-2; 11 nucleotides agree with TRBD2. After removal of 5 bases from V and 7 bases from J, the junction contained 3 bases not matched to a gene. Germline V gives CDR1 MNHNS, CDR2 SASEGT. The CDR3 has 14 residues. The CDR3 nucleotides read TGTGCCAGCAGTTTAGCGGGAGGGGTCGGGGAGCTGTTTTTT. Translated, it gives CASSLAGGVGELFF.

This clonotype was detected many times. The chain has TRBV25-1 and TRBJ1-6; D gene ambiguous. The CDR3 sequence is 19 residues long. The V gene lost 2 bases and the J gene lost 0 bases, with 17 bases spanning the gap. The germline V gene encodes CDR1 MGHDK and CDR2 SYGVNS. This CDR3 is CASSEIGWAESSYNSPLHF. Written as DNA, the CDR3 is TGTGCCAGCAGTGAAATCGGTTGGGCAGAAAGCTCCTATAATTCACCCCTCCACTTT.

This clonotype was counted ten times or more. CDR3: CASSGLAVADTQYF. Here the CDR3 DNA reads TGTGCCAGCAGCGGACTAGCGGTGGCAGATACGCAGTATTTT. This chain links TRBV5-5 with TRBJ2-3; 10 bases align to TRBD2. CDR1 is SGHKS and CDR2 is YYEKEE in the germline V gene (reference sequence). The CDR3 covers 14 residues. V gave up 4 bases and J gave up 4 bases; unmatched junction bases: 3.

CDR3 loop: CAWRGLGTQYF. DNA of the CDR3: TGTGCCTGGAGGGGTCTGGGGACCCAGTACTTC. The chain uses TRBV30 and TRBJ2-5; D is undetermined. V lost 3 bases to trimming and J lost 7 bases, with 9 bases between them. This CDR3 contains 11 residues. The V gene's germline CDR1 is GTSNPN and CDR2 SVGIG (reference sequence).

This clonotype was counted at least ten times. The chain has TRBV12-3 or TRBV12-4 and TRBJ1-5, with no clear D. The CDR3 has 12 residues. Between the trimmed V and J ends, which lost 4 bases and 0 bases, there was a span of 1 base. The CDR3 DNA follows: TGTGCCAGCAGTTATAGCAATCAGCCCCAGCATTTT. Protein sequence: CASSYSNQPQHF.

This chain uses TRBV29-1 with TRBJ1-2; D is unresolved. This CDR3 is built from 12 residues. Trimming took off 5 bases at V and 5 bases at J, with 12 bases between the two ends. The V gene's germline CDR1 is SQVTM and CDR2 ANQGSEA. The DNA of the CDR3 is TGCAGCGTTCGAAGGGATCTTTATGGCTACACCTTC. Protein: CSVRRDLYGYTF.

The V call is TRBV5-6, the J call TRBJ2-5; D tentatively reads TRBD1 or TRBD2 (6 bases each). The CDR3 has 15 residues. Per the germline V gene, CDR1 is SGHDT and CDR2 is YYEEEE. V shed 3 bases and J shed 8 bases, with 20 bases lying between them. The CDR3 region has the DNA TGTGCCAGCAGCTCTTGGAGGGGCAGGGGTGAAACCCAGTACTTC. Protein product: CASSSWRGRGETQYF.

This clonotype was observed many times. The V gene is TRBV6-1, the J gene TRBJ2-2; no reliable D call. Looked up from germline, CDR1 is MNHNS and CDR2 is SASEGT. The CDR3 is 14 amino acids. Deletions cut 6 bases from V and 5 bases from J, with 13 bases between. CDR3 nucleotide sequence: TGTGCCAGCAGGGGCCCTAAGGAGACCGGGGAGCTGTTTTTT. Its translation: CASRGPKETGELFF.

This clonotype showed up many times. The chain joins TRBV28 to TRBJ1-5; TRBD1 might be the D (6 bases). V was clipped by 5 bases and J by 7 bases, with 18 bases between them. There are 15 residues in the CDR3. Germline V gene sequence: CDR1 MDHEN, CDR2 SYDVKM. The CDR3 sequence is CASSRTGSWGQPQHF. Here the CDR3 DNA reads TGTGCCAGCAGTCGCACAGGGAGCTGGGGCCAGCCCCAGCATTTT.

At least ten counts were recorded for this clonotype. The rearrangement uses TRBV28 and TRBJ2-5, with TRBD2 identical over 10 bases. V lost 0 bases, J lost 2 bases, and 0 bases stayed unmatched. Per germline, CDR1 MDHEN and CDR2 SYDVKM. The CDR3 covers 15 residues. CDR3 nucleotides: TGTGCCAGCAGTTTATGGACTAGCGGGCAAGAGACCCAGTACTTC. It is translated as CASSLWTSGQETQYF.

This clonotype has ten or more counts. This chain connects TRBV5-8 to TRBJ1-1; D unclear. Germline loops: CDR1 SGHTS, CDR2 YDEGEE. CDR3 length: 13 residues. Trimming took off 2 bases at V and 3 bases at J, with 8 bases between the two ends. The CDR3 reads CASSFTEDTEAFF. DNA for the CDR3: TGTGCCAGCAGCTTTACCGAGGACACTGAAGCTTTCTTT.

This clonotype was picked up many times. CDR3 sequence reads: CASSPFLDQPQHF. The CDR3 DNA follows: TGTGCCAGCTCACCCTTTCTAGATCAGCCCCAGCATTTT. The chain uses TRBV18 and TRBJ1-5; D gene ambiguous. The CDR3 loop spans 13 amino acids. V was cut by 3 bases and J by 5 bases, with 8 bases left in between. CDR1 and CDR2 from the germline V gene are KGHSH and LQKENI.